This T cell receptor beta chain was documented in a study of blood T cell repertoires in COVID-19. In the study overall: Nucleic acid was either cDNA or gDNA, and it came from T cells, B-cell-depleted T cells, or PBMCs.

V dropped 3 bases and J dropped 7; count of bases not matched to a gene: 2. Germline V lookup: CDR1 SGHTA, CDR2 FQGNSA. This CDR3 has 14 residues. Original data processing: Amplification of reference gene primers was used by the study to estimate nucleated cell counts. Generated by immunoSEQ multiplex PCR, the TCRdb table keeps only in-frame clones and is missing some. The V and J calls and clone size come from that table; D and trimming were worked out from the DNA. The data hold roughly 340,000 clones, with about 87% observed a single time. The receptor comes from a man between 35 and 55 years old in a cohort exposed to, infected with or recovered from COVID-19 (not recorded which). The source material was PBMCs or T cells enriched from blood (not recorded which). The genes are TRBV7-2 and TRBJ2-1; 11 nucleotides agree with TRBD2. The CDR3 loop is CASSFTSGSNEQFF. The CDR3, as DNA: TGTGCCAGCAGCTTTACTAGCGGGAGTAATGAGCAGTTCTTC. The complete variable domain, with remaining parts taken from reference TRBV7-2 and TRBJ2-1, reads GAGVSQSPSNKVTEKGKDVELRCDPISGHTALYWYRQSLGQGLEFLIYFQGNSAPDKSGLPSDRFSAERTGGSVSTLTIQRTQQEDSAVYLCASSFTSGSNEQFFGPGTRLTVL.